Each of the 16 T cell receptor beta chains below was sequenced from the same sample in a study of OX40 agonist ivuxolimab in advanced cancers. Repertoires were generated with immunoSEQ multiplex PCR, while TCRdb's copy carries only in-frame clones and drops some. The table lists approximately 130,000 clones, roughly nine tenths of them singletons. This specimen was CD4+ or CD8+ T cells sorted from blood, taken in a trial of the OX40 agonist ivuxolimab. The receptor source for this set is an adult with an advanced solid tumor such as melanoma, head and neck, liver or kidney cancer.

The chain joins TRBV19 to TRBJ1-2; 8 bases line up with TRBD1. The trim removed 7 bases at V and 3 bases at J, leaving 13 bases unmatched. The CDR3 is 16 residues long. Germline V gene lookup returns CDR1 LNHDA and CDR2 SQIVND (reference sequence). Here the CDR3 reads CASILTGTQGDYGYTF. CDR3 sequence (DNA): TGTGCCAGTATTCTTACCGGGACACAGGGGGACTATGGCTACACCTTC.

This clone was counted a single time. The rearrangement joins TRBV27 to TRBJ1-2; TRBD1 might be the D (6 bases). Germline V CDR1 and CDR2: MNHEY, SMNVEV (reference sequence). V was pared by 2 bases and J by 0 bases, with 13 bases between. The CDR3 is made up of 16 amino acids. The CDR3 is CASSLGSQGTNYGYTF. CDR3 DNA sequence: TGTGCCAGCAGTTTAGGTAGTCAGGGGACTAACTATGGCTACACCTTC.

This rearrangement joins TRBV7-2 to TRBJ2-7; D is possibly TRBD2 (5 bases). Germline CDR1 SGHTA, CDR2 FQGNSA. This CDR3 comprises 12 residues. The V end lost 5 bases, the J end lost 3 bases, and 8 bases lay between the germline ends. CDR3 bases: TGTGCCAGCAGCCTTCGGGACTACGAGCAGTACTTC. The encoded protein is CASSLRDYEQYF.

The chain joins TRBV29-1 to TRBJ1-5; D is ambiguous. Germline V gene data show CDR1 as SQVTM and CDR2 as ANQGSEA. Trimming stripped 4 bases from V and 6 bases from J, with 10 bases between. There are 12 residues in the CDR3. The CDR3 DNA is TGCAGCGTTGGGGATAACCGTCAGCCCCAGCATTTT. This gives the protein CSVGDNRQPQHF.

Points on this clone: Other nucleotide sequences from this sample produce the same CDR3. This rearrangement joins TRBV5-4 to TRBJ1-5; perhaps TRBD1 as D (5 bases). V lost 5 bases and J 5 bases, leaving 20 bases between the germline ends. There are 16 residues in the CDR3. Germline CDR1 reads SGHNT; CDR2 reads YYREEE (reference sequence). As DNA, the CDR3 is TGTGCCAGCAGTACCGTTCCGGGGCTCCGGGATCAGCCCCAGCATTTT. Amino acids: CASSTVPGLRDQPQHF. Together with reference TRBV5-4 and TRBJ1-5, the CDR3 gives the full variable domain: ETGVTQSPTHLIKTRGQQVTLRCSSQSGHNTVSWYQQALGQGPQFIFQYYREEENGRGNFPPRFSGLQFPNYSSELNVNALELDDSALYLCASSTVPGLRDQPQHFGDGTRLSIL.

The chain is built from TRBV2 and TRBJ1-2; TRBD1 matches 7 bases. This CDR3 comprises 12 residues. The germline V gene encodes CDR1 SNHLY and CDR2 FYNNEI. V gave up 4 bases and J gave up 7 bases; unmatched junction bases: 3. CDR3 amino acids: CASSAYRGGYTF. CDR3 sequence (DNA): TGTGCCAGCAGTGCGTACAGGGGTGGCTACACCTTC.

This chain links TRBV7-8 with TRBJ1-5, with D unresolved. The germline V and J ends were trimmed by 2 bases and 10 bases, with 9 bases remaining between them. Germline V CDR1 and CDR2: SGHVS, FQNEAQ. This CDR3 comprises 12 residues. CDR3 DNA sequence: TGTGCCAGCAGCTTATATCGCGATCCCCAGCATTTT. Translating it yields CASSLYRDPQHF.

The chain recombines TRBV6-4 with TRBJ2-1; TRBD2 matches 13 bases. Germline loops: CDR1 MRHNA, CDR2 SNTAGT. This CDR3 is built from 17 residues. The ends lost 2 bases at V and 8 bases at J; junction bases unmatched: 9. This CDR3 reads CASSDTRTSGRAHEQFF. CDR3 coding DNA: TGTGCCAGCAGTGACACCCGCACTAGCGGGAGGGCCCATGAGCAGTTCTTC.

The chain is built from TRBV27 and TRBJ1-5, with D perhaps TRBD1 (5 bases). V lost 0 bases, J lost 5 bases, and 8 bases lay in between. The CDR3 sequence is 14 residues long. Germline values: CDR1 MNHEY, CDR2 SMNVEV (reference sequence). CDR3 residues: CASSLSIRDQPQHF. The CDR3 DNA reads TGTGCCAGCAGTTTATCGATCAGGGATCAGCCCCAGCATTTT.

This CDR3 is CATTGQGFFGAQYF. In nucleotides, the CDR3 is TGTGCCACAACGGGACAGGGGTTCTTCGGTGCCCAGTACTTC. V and J are TRBV6-6 and TRBJ2-5, with 10 bases matching TRBD1. The CDR3 consists of 14 residues. Germline loops: CDR1 MNHNY, CDR2 SVGAGI (reference sequence). V shed 10 bases and J 9 bases; nucleotides not matched to a gene: 14.

J is TRBJ2-2 and V is TRBV28; TRBD2 matches 7 bases. CDR1 and CDR2 from the germline V gene are MDHEN and SYDVKM. The CDR3 loop spans 16 amino acids. Trimming at V came to 7 bases and at J to 1 base, leaving 9 bases not matched to a gene. CDR3 DNA: TGTGCCAGCACCACAGCGCCTAGCGGGAACACCGGGGAGCTGTTTTTT. This sequence encodes CASTTAPSGNTGELFF.

The J gene is TRBJ1-1, the V gene TRBV5-4; D not certain. Germline values: CDR1 SGHNT, CDR2 YYREEE (reference sequence). Trimming stripped 4 bases from V and 4 bases from J, with 11 bases between. This CDR3 has 13 amino acids. The CDR3 DNA is TGTGCCAGCAGCCTGCCCCCGGCCACTGAAGCTTTCTTT. It codes for CASSLPPATEAFF.

The CDR3 is CASSRRGGEDSPLHF. CDR3 in DNA: TGTGCCAGCAGCCGCCGAGGGGGCGAGGATTCACCCCTCCACTTT. This rearrangement joins TRBV13 to TRBJ1-6; TRBD1 matches at 7 bases. Germline V CDR1 and CDR2: PRHDT, FYEKMQ (reference sequence). This CDR3 is 15 amino acids long. Germline trimming cut 5 bases from V and 8 bases from J; bases unmatched to any gene: 9.

The rearrangement uses TRBV30 and TRBJ1-4, with 9 bases matching TRBD1. The CDR3 covers 19 residues. The J segment lost 8 bases and the V segment lost 2 bases, leaving 21 bases of the junction unmatched. Germline CDR1 is GTSNPN and CDR2 is SVGIG (reference sequence). In DNA form, the CDR3 reads TGTGCCTGGAGTCCGACCGGGACAGGGAGTACGGGAGCCAACGAAAAACTGTTTTTT. Translated: CAWSPTGTGSTGANEKLFF.

The J gene is TRBJ2-5, the V gene TRBV7-2; D gene unclear. Deletions cut 3 bases from V and 5 bases from J, with 13 bases between. The CDR3 totals 14 residues. Per the germline V gene, CDR1 is SGHTA and CDR2 is FQGNSA. CDR3 nucleotides: TGTGCCAGCAGCTTTGAAAGGTTGGGGGAGACCCAGTACTTC. Residues: CASSFERLGETQYF.

As concerns this clone: One end of the junction varies from germline; a read error may be responsible. V and J are TRBV20-1 and TRBJ2-7, with D perhaps TRBD1 or TRBD2 (5 bases each). The CDR3 is made up of 10 amino acids. Germline V gene data show CDR1 as DFQATT and CDR2 as SNEGSKA (reference sequence). The chain's CDR3 is CSADPGRVFF. As DNA, the CDR3 is TGCAGTGCTGACCCGGGACGGGTCTTCTTC.